This TCR beta chain came from a study of shared clonotypes between healthy human individuals. V shed 1 base and J shed 2 bases, with 11 bases lying between them. The CDR3 has 15 amino acids. Germline CDR1 SGHAT, CDR2 FQNNGV. Measured with immunoSEQ multiplex PCR; TCRdb has only the in-frame clones, and not every one. The table includes about 2 million clones, 85% to 95% detected once. Whole-study results and caveats: What naive subsets generally showed was a larger estimated richness than memory subsets showed. Sharing across a few donors was seen in 4.5% to 5.5% of naive CD4 clonotypes.

Points on this clone: The target antigen is unknown.

What was sequenced was naive CD4+ T cells sorted from blood. As to subset: CD45RA+ positively selected. The chain joins TRBV11-2 to TRBJ2-5; the D gene is possibly TRBD2 (5 bases). This TCR was sampled from a man in his late teens or twenties in good health. DNA for the CDR3: TGTGCCAGCAGCTTAGTGGGAGCAGCTCAAGAGACCCAGTACTTC. Protein product: CASSLVGAAQETQYF. The entire variable domain, with the rest obtained from reference TRBV11-2 and TRBJ2-5, is as follows: EAGVAQSPRYKIIEKRQSVAFWCNPISGHATLYWYQQILGQGPKLLIQFQNNGVVDDSQLPKDRFSAERLKGVDSTLKIQPAKLEDSAVYLCASSLVGAAQETQYFGPGTRLLVL.